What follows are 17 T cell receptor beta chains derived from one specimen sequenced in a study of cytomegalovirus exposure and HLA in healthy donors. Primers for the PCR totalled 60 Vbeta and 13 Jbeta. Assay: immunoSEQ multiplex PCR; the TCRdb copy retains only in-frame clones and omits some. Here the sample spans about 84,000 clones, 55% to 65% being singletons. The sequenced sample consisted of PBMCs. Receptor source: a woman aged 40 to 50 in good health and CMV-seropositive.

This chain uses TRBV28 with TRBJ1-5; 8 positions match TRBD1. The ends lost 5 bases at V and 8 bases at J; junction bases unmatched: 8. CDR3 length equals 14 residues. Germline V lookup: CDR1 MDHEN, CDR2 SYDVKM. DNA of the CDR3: TGTGCCAGCAGTCTCCTGGACAGGGTCGAGCCCCAGCATTTT. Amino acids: CASSLLDRVEPQHF.

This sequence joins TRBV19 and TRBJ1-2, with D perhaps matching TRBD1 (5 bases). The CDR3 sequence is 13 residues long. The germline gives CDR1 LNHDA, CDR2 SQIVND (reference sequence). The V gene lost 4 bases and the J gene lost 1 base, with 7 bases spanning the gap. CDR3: CASSKDSNYGYTF. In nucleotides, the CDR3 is TGTGCCAGTAGTAAAGACAGTAACTATGGCTACACCTTC. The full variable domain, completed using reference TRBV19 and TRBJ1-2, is DGGITQSPKYLFRKEGQNVTLSCEQNLNHDAMYWYRQDPGQGLRLIYYSQIVNDFQKGDIAEGYSVSREKKESFPLTVTSAQKNPTAFYLCASSKDSNYGYTFGSGTRLTVV.

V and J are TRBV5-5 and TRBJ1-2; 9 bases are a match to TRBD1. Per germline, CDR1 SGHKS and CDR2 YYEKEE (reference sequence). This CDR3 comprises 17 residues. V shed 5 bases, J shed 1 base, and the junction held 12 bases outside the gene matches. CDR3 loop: CASSHSPSGQGNYGYTF. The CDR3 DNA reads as TGTGCCAGCAGTCACTCGCCCTCGGGACAGGGTAACTATGGCTACACCTTC.

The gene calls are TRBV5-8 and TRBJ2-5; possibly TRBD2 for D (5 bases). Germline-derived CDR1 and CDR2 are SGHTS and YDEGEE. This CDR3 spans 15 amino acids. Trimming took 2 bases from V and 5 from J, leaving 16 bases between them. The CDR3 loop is CASSLTTKKRETQYF. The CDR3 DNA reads TGTGCCAGCAGCTTAACGACTAAAAAACGCGAGACCCAGTACTTC.

The DNA of the CDR3 is TGTGCCAGCAGCCGAGCGGGAGCTTCGTTGGGGGAGCAGTACTTC. It specifies CASSRAGASLGEQYF. This sequence joins TRBV7-8 and TRBJ2-7, with 8 bases matching TRBD2. Germline CDR1 is SGHVS and CDR2 is FQNEAQ. This CDR3 region has 15 residues. Trimming at V came to 5 bases and at J to 7 bases, leaving 13 bases not matched to a gene. The whole variable domain, remainder taken from reference TRBV7-8 and TRBJ2-7, is GAGVSQSPRYKVAKRGQDVALRCDPISGHVSLFWYQQALGQGPEFLTYFQNEAQLDKSGLPSDRFFAERPEGSVSTLKIQRTQQEDSAVYLCASSRAGASLGEQYFGPGTRLTVT.

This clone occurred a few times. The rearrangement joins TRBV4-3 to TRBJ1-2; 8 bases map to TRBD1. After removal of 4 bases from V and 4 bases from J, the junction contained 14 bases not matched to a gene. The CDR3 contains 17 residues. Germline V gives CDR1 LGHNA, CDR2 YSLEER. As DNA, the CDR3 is TGCGCCAGCAGCCCTCAACCCGGGACAGGCGAGGGCTATGGCTACACCTTC. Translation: CASSPQPGTGEGYGYTF.

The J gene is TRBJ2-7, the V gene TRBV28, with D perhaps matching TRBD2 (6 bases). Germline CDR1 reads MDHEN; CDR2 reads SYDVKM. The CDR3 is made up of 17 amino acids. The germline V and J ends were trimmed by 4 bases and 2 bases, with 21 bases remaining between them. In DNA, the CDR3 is TGTGCCAGCAGTTCCACACGGGAGCAGGCTCTAGCCTACGAGCAGTACTTC. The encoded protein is CASSSTREQALAYEQYF. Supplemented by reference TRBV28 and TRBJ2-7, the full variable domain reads DVKVTQSSRYLVKRTGEKVFLECVQDMDHENMFWYRQDPGLGLRLIYFSYDVKMKEKGDIPEGYSVSREKKERFSLILESASTNQTSMYLCASSSTREQALAYEQYFGPGTRLTVT.

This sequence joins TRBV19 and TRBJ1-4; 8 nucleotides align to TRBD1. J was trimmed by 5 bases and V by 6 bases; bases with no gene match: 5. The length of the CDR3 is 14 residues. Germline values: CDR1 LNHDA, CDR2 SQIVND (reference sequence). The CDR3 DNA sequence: TGTGCCAGTAGCCTCAGGGGGCAGAATGAAAAACTGTTTTTT. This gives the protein CASSLRGQNEKLFF.

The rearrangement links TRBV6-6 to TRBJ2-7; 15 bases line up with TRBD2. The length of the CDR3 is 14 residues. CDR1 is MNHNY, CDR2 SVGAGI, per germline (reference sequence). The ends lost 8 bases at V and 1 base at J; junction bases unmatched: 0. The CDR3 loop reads CASGTSGRSYEQYF. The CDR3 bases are TGTGCCAGCGGGACTAGCGGGAGGTCCTACGAGCAGTACTTC.

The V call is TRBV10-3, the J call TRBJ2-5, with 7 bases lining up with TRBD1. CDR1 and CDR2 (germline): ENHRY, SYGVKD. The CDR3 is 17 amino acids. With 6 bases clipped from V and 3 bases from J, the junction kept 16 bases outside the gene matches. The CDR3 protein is CAISKGEQGRRKETQYF. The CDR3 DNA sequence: TGTGCCATCAGCAAAGGGGAACAGGGGCGACGGAAAGAGACCCAGTACTTC.

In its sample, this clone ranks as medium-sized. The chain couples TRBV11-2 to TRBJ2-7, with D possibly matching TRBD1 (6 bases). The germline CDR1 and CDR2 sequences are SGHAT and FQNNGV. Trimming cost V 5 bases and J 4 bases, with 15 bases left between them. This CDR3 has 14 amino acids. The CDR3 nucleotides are TGTGCCAGCAGCCCAGGGGTAACGGGATACGAGCAGTACTTC. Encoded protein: CASSPGVTGYEQYF. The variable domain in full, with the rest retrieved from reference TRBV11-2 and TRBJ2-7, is EAGVAQSPRYKIIEKRQSVAFWCNPISGHATLYWYQQILGQGPKLLIQFQNNGVVDDSQLPKDRFSAERLKGVDSTLKIQPAKLEDSAVYLCASSPGVTGYEQYFGPGTRLTVT.

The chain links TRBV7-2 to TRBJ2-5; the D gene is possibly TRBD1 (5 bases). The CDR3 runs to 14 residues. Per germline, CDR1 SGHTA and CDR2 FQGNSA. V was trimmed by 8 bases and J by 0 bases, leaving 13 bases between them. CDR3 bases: TGTGCCAGCCGGCCCAGGGCCTACCAAGAGACCCAGTACTTC. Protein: CASRPRAYQETQYF.

The DNA for the CDR3 is TGTGCCAGTAGTATCGACAGGGAAAGGACCCAGTACTTC. It specifies CASSIDRERTQYF. The genes are TRBV19 and TRBJ2-5, with 7 bases lining up with TRBD1. Germline CDR1 and CDR2: LNHDA and SQIVND (reference sequence). Trimming took 3 bases from V and 7 from J; bases not matched to a gene: 5. CDR3 size: 13 residues.

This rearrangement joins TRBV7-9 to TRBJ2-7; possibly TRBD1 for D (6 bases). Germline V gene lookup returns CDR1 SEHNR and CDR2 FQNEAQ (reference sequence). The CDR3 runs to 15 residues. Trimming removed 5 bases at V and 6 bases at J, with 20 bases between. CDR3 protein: CASSPPGHTSGEQYF. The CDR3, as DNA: TGTGCCAGCAGCCCCCCGGGACATACGAGCGGCGAGCAGTACTTC.

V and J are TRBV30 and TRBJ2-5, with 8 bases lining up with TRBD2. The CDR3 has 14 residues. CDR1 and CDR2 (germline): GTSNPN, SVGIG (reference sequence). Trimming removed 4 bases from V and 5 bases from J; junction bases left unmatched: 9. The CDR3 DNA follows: TGTGCCTGGACCCTCCCGGGGGGGCTGGAGACCCAGTACTTC. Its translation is CAWTLPGGLETQYF.

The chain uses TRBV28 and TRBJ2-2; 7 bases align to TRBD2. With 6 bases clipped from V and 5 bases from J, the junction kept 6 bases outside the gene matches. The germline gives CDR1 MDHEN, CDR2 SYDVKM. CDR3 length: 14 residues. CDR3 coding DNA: TGTGCCAGCAGGAGAGCGGGGAGAACCGGGGAGCTGTTTTTT. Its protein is CASRRAGRTGELFF.

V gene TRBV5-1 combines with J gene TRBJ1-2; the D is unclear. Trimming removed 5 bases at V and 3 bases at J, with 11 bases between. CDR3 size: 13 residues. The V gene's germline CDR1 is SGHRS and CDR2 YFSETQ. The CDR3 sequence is CASSSGSDYGYTF. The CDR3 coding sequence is TGCGCCAGCAGTTCGGGGTCCGACTATGGCTACACCTTC. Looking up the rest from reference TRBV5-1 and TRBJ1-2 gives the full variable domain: KAGVTQTPRYLIKTRGQQVTLSCSPISGHRSVSWYQQTPGQGLQFLFEYFSETQRNKGNFPGRFSGRQFSNSRSEMNVSTLELGDSALYLCASSSGSDYGYTFGSGTRLTVV.